This T cell receptor beta chain was recovered during a study of OX40 agonist ivuxolimab in advanced cancers. Background on the study: A mean age of about 56 years, range roughly 23 to 85, was recorded, and approximately 85% were male.

CDR1 and CDR2 (germline): MNHEY, SVGAGI. After removal of 5 bases from V and 6 bases from J, the junction contained 13 bases not matched to a gene. This CDR3 comprises 15 residues. Study results and caveats: On average, CD8+ T cells had more expanded clones than CD4+.

Autoimmune disease history or systemic immunosuppression disqualified patients. Sampling times: baseline, cycle 4 day 1, cycle 7 day 1. Concerning this clone: Its antigen is not known.

Here immunoSEQ multiplex PCR was the method, and the copy in TCRdb shows in-frame clones only, minus some. The sample includes fewer than 140,000 clones, roughly nine tenths of them seen just once. The genes are TRBV6-5 and TRBJ2-7, with 7 bases aligning to TRBD1. The sequencing here drew on CD4+ or CD8+ T cells sorted from blood, taken in a trial of the OX40 agonist ivuxolimab. This receptor was taken from an adult with an advanced solid tumor such as melanoma, head and neck, liver or kidney cancer. The CDR3 reads CASSKPGQKRGEQYF. CDR3 bases: TGTGCCAGCAGTAAGCCGGGACAGAAAAGAGGCGAGCAGTACTTC.